This T cell receptor (beta chain) was retrieved from a study of T cells in Graves' hyperthyroidism and ophthalmopathy. This clonotype showed up many times. TCR beta CDR3 regions were amplified from RNA transcripts. The HTBI primer set was used in a first-round RT-PCR of the TCR CDR3. MiXCR, applied by TCRdb to the multiplex PCR reads, yields one record per CDR3 protein. The sample shows fewer than 300,000 distinct CDR3 sequences, less than 30% of them seen only once. The germline gives CDR1 DFQATT, CDR2 SNEGSKA (reference sequence). The CDR3 spans 14 residues. The V and J ends lost 5 bases and 3 bases, in that order; junction bases with no gene match: 5. Thyroid ultrasound, orbital computed tomography, clinical symptoms, and serum thyroxine and TRAb underpinned diagnoses.

The rearrangement uses TRBV20-1 and TRBJ2-7; 12 nucleotides line up with TRBD2. The clonotype comes from a man aged 40-50 years with Graves' hyperthyroidism that later progressed to Graves' ophthalmopathy. Sequenced: blood. For the CDR3, the DNA is TGCAGTGCTCGAAGGACTAGCGGGATCTACGAGCAGTACTTC. Translation: CSARRTSGIYEQYF.